These 3 T cell receptor beta chains came from one sample sequenced in a study of blood T cell repertoires in COVID-19. Measured with immunoSEQ multiplex PCR; TCRdb has only the in-frame clones, and not every one. This table holds 150,000 or so clones, roughly four fifths found once. Specimen: peripheral blood. The receptor set was obtained from a man between 60 and 75 years old with active or convalescent COVID-19.

This clone was observed a handful of times. The chain is built from TRBV6-1 and TRBJ1-2, with 8 bases aligning to TRBD1. This CDR3 has 13 amino acids. Trimming cost V 3 bases and J 5 bases; bases outside gene matches: 2. Germline V gives CDR1 MNHNS, CDR2 SASEGT. CDR3 region: CASSETGVYGYTF. In DNA, the CDR3 is TGTGCCAGCAGTGAGACAGGGGTTTATGGCTACACCTTC.

For this clone: Other DNA variants within this sample encode the same CDR3. V is TRBV6-6 and J is TRBJ1-5; D is uncertain. V was clipped by 3 bases and J by 4 bases, with 10 bases between them. This CDR3 is built from 14 residues. Germline V gene lookup returns CDR1 MNHNY and CDR2 SVGAGI (reference sequence). CDR3 coding DNA: TGTGCCAGCAGTTATTCGGCAGGAAATCAGCCCCAGCATTTT. This sequence encodes CASSYSAGNQPQHF.

The chain links TRBV13 to TRBJ2-2; the D gene is possibly TRBD2 (6 bases). V was cut by 2 bases and J by 2 bases, with 15 bases left in between. The CDR3 sequence is 17 residues long. In germline, CDR1 is PRHDT, CDR2 FYEKMQ (reference sequence). Here the CDR3 reads CASSLPAGLFNTGELFF. DNA of the CDR3: TGTGCCAGCAGCTTACCGGCGGGATTGTTCAACACCGGGGAGCTGTTTTTT.